This TCR beta chain appears in the sequencing data of a study of T-cell reconstitution after alpha-beta-depleted transplantation in children. Broader study findings: At the one-year point after transplant, T-cell counts and TCRbeta diversity were found to come mostly from T cells that had been newly produced.

This clonotype was counted at least ten times. The target antigen is unknown. Using unique molecular identifiers, the investigators prepared the TCRbeta library. One entry per CDR3 protein results from TCRdb running MiXCR on the PCR reads. The sample consists of 250,000 to 300,000 distinct CDR3 sequences, approximately 10% of them appearing once. Material: peripheral blood, obtained 180 days after TCRalphabeta/CD19-depleted stem cell transplant. The origin of this receptor is a male patient under 10 years old who had a stem cell transplant for chronic granulomatous disease, so the T cells may come from the graft donor.

As DNA, the CDR3 is TGCGCCAGCAGCTTACAACTCCAAGAGACCCAGTACTTC. Translated: CASSLQLQETQYF. This rearrangement joins TRBV5-1 to TRBJ2-5, with D hard to call. From germline, CDR1 is SGHRS and CDR2 YFSETQ. Trimming removed 2 bases from V and 1 base from J, with 6 bases in between. The CDR3 has 13 amino acids. Full variable domain (missing parts from reference TRBV5-1 and TRBJ2-5): KAGVTQTPRYLIKTRGQQVTLSCSPISGHRSVSWYQQTPGQGLQFLFEYFSETQRNKGNFPGRFSGRQFSNSRSEMNVSTLELGDSALYLCASSLQLQETQYFGPGTRLLVL.